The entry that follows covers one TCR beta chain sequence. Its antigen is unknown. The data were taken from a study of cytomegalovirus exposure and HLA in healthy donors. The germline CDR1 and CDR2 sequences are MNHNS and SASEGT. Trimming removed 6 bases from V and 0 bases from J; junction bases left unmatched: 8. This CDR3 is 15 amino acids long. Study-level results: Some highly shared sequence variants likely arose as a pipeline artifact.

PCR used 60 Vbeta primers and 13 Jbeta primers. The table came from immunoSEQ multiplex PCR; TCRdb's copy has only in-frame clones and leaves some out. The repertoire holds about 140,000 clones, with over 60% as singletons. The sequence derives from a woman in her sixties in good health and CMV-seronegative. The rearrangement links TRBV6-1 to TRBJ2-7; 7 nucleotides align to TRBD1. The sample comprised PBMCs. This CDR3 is CASSVGQLSSYEQYF. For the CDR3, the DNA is TGTGCCAGCAGCGTGGGACAGTTGAGCTCCTACGAGCAGTACTTC.